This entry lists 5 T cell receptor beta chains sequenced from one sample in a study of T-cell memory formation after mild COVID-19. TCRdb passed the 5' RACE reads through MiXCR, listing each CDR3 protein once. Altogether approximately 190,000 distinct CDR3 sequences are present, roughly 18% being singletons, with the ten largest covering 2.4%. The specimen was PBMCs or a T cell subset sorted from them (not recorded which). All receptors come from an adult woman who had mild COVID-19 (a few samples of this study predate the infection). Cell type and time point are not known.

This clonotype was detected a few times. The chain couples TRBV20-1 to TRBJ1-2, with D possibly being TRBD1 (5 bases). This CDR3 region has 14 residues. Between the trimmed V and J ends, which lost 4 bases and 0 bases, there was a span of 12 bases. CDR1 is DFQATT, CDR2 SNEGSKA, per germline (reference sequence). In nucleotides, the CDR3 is TGCAGTGCTAAAAAACAGGCTTCTAACTATGGCTACACCTTC. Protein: CSAKKQASNYGYTF.

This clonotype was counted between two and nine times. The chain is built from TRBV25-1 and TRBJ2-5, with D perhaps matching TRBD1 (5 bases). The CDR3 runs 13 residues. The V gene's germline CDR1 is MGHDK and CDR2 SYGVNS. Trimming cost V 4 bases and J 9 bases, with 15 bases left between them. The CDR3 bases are TGTGCCAGCAGTGTGGTCAGGGAAGTGGCCCAGTACTTC. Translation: CASSVVREVAQYF.

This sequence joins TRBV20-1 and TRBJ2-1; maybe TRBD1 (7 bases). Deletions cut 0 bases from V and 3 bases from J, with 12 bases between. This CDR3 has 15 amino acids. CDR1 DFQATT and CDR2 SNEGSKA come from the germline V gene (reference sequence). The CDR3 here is CSAREYQGGYNEQFF. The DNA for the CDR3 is TGCAGTGCTAGAGAATATCAGGGGGGCTACAATGAGCAGTTCTTC.

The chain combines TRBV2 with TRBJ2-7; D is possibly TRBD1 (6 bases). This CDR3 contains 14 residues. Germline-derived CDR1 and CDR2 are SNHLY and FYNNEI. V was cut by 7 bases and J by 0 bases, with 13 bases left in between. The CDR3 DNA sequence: TGTGCCAGCACCGAACAGGGACCCTCCTACGAGCAGTACTTC. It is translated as CASTEQGPSYEQYF.

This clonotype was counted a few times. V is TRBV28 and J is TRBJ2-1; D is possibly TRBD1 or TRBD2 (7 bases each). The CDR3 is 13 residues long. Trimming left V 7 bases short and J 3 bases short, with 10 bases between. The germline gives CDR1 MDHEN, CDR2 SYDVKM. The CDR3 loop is CASTGGGYNEQFF. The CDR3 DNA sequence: TGTGCCAGCACAGGGGGGGGCTACAATGAGCAGTTCTTC.